Shown below are 21 T cell receptor beta chains from a single sample sequenced in a study of blood T cell repertoires in COVID-19. TCRdb's table, derived via immunoSEQ multiplex PCR, lists solely in-frame clones and lacks some. The repertoire holds around 6,200 clones, around 83% seen once, with about 7.7% in the top ten. Sequencing input: peripheral blood. The receptors were gathered from a human donor with active COVID-19. The donor label of this sample is uncertain.

The chain couples TRBV30 to TRBJ2-7, with a tentative D call TRBD1 (5 bases). The germline gives CDR1 GTSNPN, CDR2 SVGIG (reference sequence). The CDR3 consists of 13 residues. V dropped 2 bases and J dropped 3 bases, with 11 bases sitting between them. The CDR3 bases are TGTGCCTGGAGTCTCGGACACCTCTACGAGCAGTACGTC. This encodes CAWSLGHLYEQYV.

This rearrangement joins TRBV5-1 to TRBJ2-7; 9 bases fit TRBD1. The CDR3 sequence is 13 residues long. Germline CDR1 reads SGHRS; CDR2 reads YFSETQ. Unmatched junction bases numbered 1, after V lost 3 bases and J lost 3 bases. CDR3 nucleotide sequence: TGCGCCAGCAGCTGGGGACAGGGCTACGAGCAGTACTTC. It encodes CASSWGQGYEQYF.

Here the CDR3 reads CASSYSERGDQYV. In DNA, the CDR3 is TGTGCCAGCAGTTACTCCGAACGGGGGGATCAGTACGTC. This sequence joins TRBV6-2 or TRBV6-3 and TRBJ2-7; 7 bases map to TRBD2. Germline V gene lookup returns CDR1 MNHEY and CDR2 SVGEGT. The CDR3 has 13 amino acids. Losses at the gene ends were 0 bases for V and 10 bases for J; bases not matched to a gene: 6.

The rearrangement links TRBV5-1 to TRBJ1-6; 9 positions agree with TRBD1. Trimming took 2 bases from V and 8 from J; bases not matched to a gene: 11. This CDR3 region has 17 residues. CDR1 and CDR2 from the germline V gene are SGHRS and YFSETQ. The CDR3 DNA reads as TGCGCCAGCAGCTTCACCGGGACAGGGAGGCCTTATTCACCCCTCCACTTT. Amino acids: CASSFTGTGRPYSPLHF.

The chain links TRBV6-2 or TRBV6-3 to TRBJ2-5; 10 bases fit TRBD2. The CDR3 is 17 residues long. V lost 6 bases to trimming and J lost 2 bases; unmatched junction nucleotides: 12. The germline CDR1 and CDR2 sequences are MNHEY and SVGEGT. The CDR3 sequence is CASSNLSGLASQETQYF. For the CDR3, the DNA is TGTGCCAGCAGCAACCTTTCGGGACTAGCGTCACAAGAGACCCAGTACTTC.

This clone has only a few counts. The chain carries TRBV6-1 and TRBJ2-7; TRBD2 matches at 10 bases. The length of the CDR3 is 15 residues. CDR1 is MNHNS, CDR2 SASEGT, per germline. V was pared by 1 base and J by 1 base, with 1 base of the junction left unmatched. DNA of the CDR3: TGTGCCAGCAGTGAAGATAGCGGGGGGTCCTACGAGCAGTACTTC. It yields the protein CASSEDSGGSYEQYF.

The chain joins TRBV7-9 to TRBJ2-2; D remains ambiguous. Germline-derived CDR1 and CDR2 are SEHNR and FQNEAQ (reference sequence). The CDR3 has 14 amino acids. The V end was cut by 2 bases, the J end by 4 bases, with 8 bases between. Written as DNA, the CDR3 is TGTGCCAGCAGCTTAACCCCAGGCACCGGGGAGCTGTTTTTT. Translating it yields CASSLTPGTGELFF.

The chain carries TRBV10-3 and TRBJ2-7; 8 nucleotides line up with TRBD1. CDR1 is ENHRY and CDR2 is SYGVKD in the germline V gene. The CDR3 is 13 amino acids. The ends lost 4 bases at V and 6 bases at J; junction bases unmatched: 5. In DNA form, the CDR3 reads TGTGCCATCAGTGGGACAGGGCTGGGCGAGCAGTACGTC. Protein product: CAISGTGLGEQYV.

This sequence joins TRBV20-1 and TRBJ1-5; 8 positions agree with TRBD1. There are 16 residues in the CDR3. V was clipped by 3 bases and J by 0 bases; unmatched bases: 7. Per germline, CDR1 DFQATT and CDR2 SNEGSKA (reference sequence). CDR3: CSASSGGQYSNQPQHF. CDR3 DNA sequence: TGCAGTGCTAGTTCAGGGGGCCAGTATAGCAATCAGCCCCAGCATTTT.

The chain links TRBV30 to TRBJ1-6; D may be TRBD1 (5 bases). The germline V gene has CDR1 GTSNPN and CDR2 SVGIG (reference sequence). The CDR3 consists of 12 residues. Trimming pared 4 bases from V and 6 bases from J, leaving 7 bases between. In DNA form, the CDR3 reads TGTGCCTGGACGCAGGGTAATTCACCCCTCCACTTT. It encodes CAWTQGNSPLHF.

This CDR3 reads CATGQGGIQYF. Written as DNA, the CDR3 is TGTGCCACCGGACAGGGAGGCATTCAGTACTTC. This rearrangement joins TRBV25-1 to TRBJ2-4; 8 nucleotides agree with TRBD1. Germline CDR1 and CDR2: MGHDK and SYGVNS. Trimming removed 10 bases from V and 9 bases from J; junction bases left unmatched: 5. The CDR3 has 11 amino acids.

V gene TRBV19 combines with J gene TRBJ1-5; 11 bases are a match to TRBD1. CDR1 and CDR2 from the germline V gene are LNHDA and SQIVND (reference sequence). Trimming took 5 bases from V and 7 from J; bases not matched to a gene: 7. This CDR3 comprises 15 residues. The CDR3 here is CASSAGTGGGQPQHF. Here the CDR3 DNA reads TGTGCCAGTAGTGCCGGGACAGGGGGGGGACAGCCCCAGCATTTT. Filled out from reference TRBV19 and TRBJ1-5, the complete variable domain reads DGGITQSPKYLFRKEGQNVTLSCEQNLNHDAMYWYRQDPGQGLRLIYYSQIVNDFQKGDIAEGYSVSREKKESFPLTVTSAQKNPTAFYLCASSAGTGGGQPQHFGDGTRLSIL.

The gene calls are TRBV9 and TRBJ2-1, with 7 bases matching TRBD2. This CDR3 is built from 14 residues. The germline CDR1 and CDR2 sequences are SGDLS and YYNGEE. The V segment lost 4 bases and the J segment 4 bases; nucleotides outside the gene matches: 5. CDR3 sequence reads: CASSPSGMYNEQFF. The DNA of the CDR3 is TGTGCCAGCAGCCCGAGCGGGATGTACAATGAGCAGTTCTTC.

This clone was detected only once. The chain combines TRBV3-1 (or the pseudogene TRBV3-2) with TRBJ2-1; D gene uncertain. Germline loops: CDR1 LGHDT, CDR2 YNNKEL (reference sequence). The CDR3 length is 16 residues. V was clipped by 4 bases and J by 2 bases, with 15 bases between them. The CDR3 DNA reads TGTGCCAGCAGCCCCCGATGGCCCCAGGCCTACAATGAGCAGTTCTTC. Translation: CASSPRWPQAYNEQFF.

The rearrangement links TRBV7-9 to TRBJ1-5; 7 bases are a match to TRBD1. Trimming cost V 3 bases and J 7 bases; bases outside gene matches: 15. The CDR3 covers 17 residues. The germline gives CDR1 SEHNR, CDR2 FQNEAQ (reference sequence). The DNA for the CDR3 is TGTGCCAGCAGCTTCGGTAATTACGACAGGGAATCCCAGCCCCAGCATTTT. Protein sequence: CASSFGNYDRESQPQHF. Together with reference TRBV7-9 and TRBJ1-5, the CDR3 gives the full variable domain: DTGVSQNPRHKITKRGQNVTFRCDPISEHNRLYWYRQTLGQGPEFLTYFQNEAQLEKSRLLSDRFSAERPKGSFSTLEIQRTEQGDSAMYLCASSFGNYDRESQPQHFGDGTRLSIL.

This chain links TRBV25-1 with TRBJ2-3; 11 bases map to TRBD2. Germline lookup yields CDR1 MGHDK and CDR2 SYGVNS. V dropped 7 bases and J dropped 4; count of bases not matched to a gene: 1. The CDR3 covers 13 residues. CDR3 sequence: CASNSGGADTQYF. DNA for the CDR3: TGTGCCAGCAATAGCGGGGGGGCAGATACGCAGTATTTT.

The chain combines TRBV11-2 with TRBJ2-7; 9 bases map to TRBD1. CDR1 and CDR2 (germline): SGHAT, FQNNGV. Losses at the gene ends were 0 bases for V and 3 bases for J; bases not matched to a gene: 9. The CDR3 sequence is 17 residues long. The CDR3 spells CASSLDYPGTGNYEQYV. In DNA form, the CDR3 reads TGTGCCAGCAGCTTAGACTACCCCGGGACAGGGAACTACGAGCAGTACGTC.

CDR3: CASKDRVNTEAFF. The CDR3 DNA follows: TGTGCCAGTAAGGACAGGGTTAACACTGAAGCTTTCTTT. This rearrangement joins TRBV19 to TRBJ1-1, with 8 bases aligning to TRBD1. The CDR3 extends over 13 amino acids. CDR1 is LNHDA and CDR2 is SQIVND in the germline V gene (reference sequence). The V and J ends lost 7 bases and 2 bases, in that order; junction bases with no gene match: 3. Full variable domain (outside the CDR3, taken from reference TRBV19 and TRBJ1-1): DGGITQSPKYLFRKEGQNVTLSCEQNLNHDAMYWYRQDPGQGLRLIYYSQIVNDFQKGDIAEGYSVSREKKESFPLTVTSAQKNPTAFYLCASKDRVNTEAFFGQGTRLTVV.

The chain carries TRBV9 and TRBJ2-2, with TRBD2 matching 9 bases. This CDR3 is 18 amino acids long. Germline V lookup: CDR1 SGDLS, CDR2 YYNGEE. V was clipped by 0 bases and J by 1 base; unmatched bases: 7. CDR3 sequence reads: CASSVAPISGGNTGELFF. As DNA, the CDR3 is TGTGCCAGCAGCGTAGCACCAATTAGCGGGGGGAACACCGGGGAGCTGTTTTTT.

This clone was observed a handful of times. This sequence joins TRBV5-8 and TRBJ1-5, with 7 nucleotides matching TRBD1. Trimming removed 4 bases from V and 0 bases from J; junction bases left unmatched: 4. Germline V gene sequence: CDR1 SGHTS, CDR2 YDEGEE. CDR3 size: 15 residues. This CDR3 is CASSIQGYSNQPQHF. The CDR3 DNA reads as TGTGCCAGCAGCATACAGGGGTATAGCAATCAGCCCCAGCATTTT.

The gene calls are TRBV19 and TRBJ2-3; 10 nucleotides agree with TRBD1. Germline V gene sequence: CDR1 LNHDA, CDR2 SQIVND (reference sequence). V dropped 1 base and J dropped 4; count of bases not matched to a gene: 5. The CDR3 has 16 residues. CDR3 DNA sequence: TGTGCCAGTAGTATAGTATCGACAGGGGGCGCAGATACGCAGTATTTT. It translates to CASSIVSTGGADTQYF. Using reference TRBV19 and TRBJ2-3 for the parts outside the CDR3, the full variable domain is DGGITQSPKYLFRKEGQNVTLSCEQNLNHDAMYWYRQDPGQGLRLIYYSQIVNDFQKGDIAEGYSVSREKKESFPLTVTSAQKNPTAFYLCASSIVSTGGADTQYFGPGTRLTVL.